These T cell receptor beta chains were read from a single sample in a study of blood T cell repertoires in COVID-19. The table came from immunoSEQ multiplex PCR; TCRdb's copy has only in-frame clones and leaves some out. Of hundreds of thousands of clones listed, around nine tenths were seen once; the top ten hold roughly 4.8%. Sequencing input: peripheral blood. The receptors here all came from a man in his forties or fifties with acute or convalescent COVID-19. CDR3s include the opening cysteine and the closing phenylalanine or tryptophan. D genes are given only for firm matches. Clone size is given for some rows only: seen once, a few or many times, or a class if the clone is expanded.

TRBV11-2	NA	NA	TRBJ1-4	TGTGCCAGCAGTTTCCGCGGGGGGGCTAATGAAAAACTGTTTTTT	CASSFRGGANEKLFF
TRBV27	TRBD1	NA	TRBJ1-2	TGTGCCAGCAGTCTTTACACAGGGGCCTATGGCTACACCTTC	CASSLYTGAYGYTF
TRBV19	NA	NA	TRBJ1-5	TGTGCCAGTAGTATTCCCACGTACACCGATTCAACCAATCAGCCCCAGCATTTT	CASSIPTYTDSTNQPQHF
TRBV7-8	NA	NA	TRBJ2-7	TGTGCTAGCAGCCTCCGGGGGGAGCAGTACTTC	CASSLRGEQYF
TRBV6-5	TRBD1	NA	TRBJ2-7	TGTGCCAGCAGCCCCCGGGACAGAATCTACGAGCAGTACTTC	CASSPRDRIYEQYF
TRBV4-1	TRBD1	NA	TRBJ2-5	TGCGCCAGCAGCCAAGGGGACAGGGGGCAGGGAGAGACCCAGTACTTC	CASSQGDRGQGETQYF
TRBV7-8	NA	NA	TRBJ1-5	TGTGCCAGCAGCTTAGCGTCCGGGCCCCAGCATTTT	CASSLASGPQHF
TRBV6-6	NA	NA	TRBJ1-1	TGTGCCAGCCAACCTATCGGGGTGAACACTGAAGCTTTCTTT	CASQPIGVNTEAFF
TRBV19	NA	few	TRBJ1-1	TGTGCCAGTATCGGGACTTTTCGAGGGGCTTTCTTT	CASIGTFRGAFF
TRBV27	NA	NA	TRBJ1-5	TGTGCCAGCAGCGGGACTGGGGGCAATCAGCCCCAGCATTTT	CASSGTGGNQPQHF
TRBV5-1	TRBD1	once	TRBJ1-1	TGCGCCAGCAGATGGGACAGGGAGGCTGAAGCTTTCTTT	CASRWDREAEAFF
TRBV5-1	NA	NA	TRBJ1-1	TGCGCCAGCAGCTTCAACTGGAACACTGAAGCTTTCTTT	CASSFNWNTEAFF
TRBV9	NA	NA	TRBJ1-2	TGTGCCAGCAGCGTAGGACCGGACTCCTATGGCTACACCTTC	CASSVGPDSYGYTF
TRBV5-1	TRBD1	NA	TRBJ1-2	TGCGCCAGCAGCTTGGCGGGACAGCCCCTCTATGGCTACACCTTC	CASSLAGQPLYGYTF
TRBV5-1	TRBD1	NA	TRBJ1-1	TGCGCCAGCAGCTTGGAGGGGGGACAGGGTGAAGCTTTCTTT	CASSLEGGQGEAFF
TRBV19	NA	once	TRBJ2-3	TGTGCCAGTATGGGGGCCCCCACAGATACGCAGTATTTT	CASMGAPTDTQYF
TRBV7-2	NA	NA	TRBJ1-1	TGTGCCAGCAGCTCCCAAACGGGGACTGAAGCTTTCTTT	CASSSQTGTEAFF
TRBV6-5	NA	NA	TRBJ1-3	TGTGCCAGCAGGCCTGCGGGGGCTGGAAACACCATATATTTT	CASRPAGAGNTIYF
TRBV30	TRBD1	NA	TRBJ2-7	TGTGCCTGGAGTGCACCGGGACAGGGTTTCTACGAGCAGTACTTC	CAWSAPGQGFYEQYF
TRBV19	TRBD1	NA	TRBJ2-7	TGTGCCAGTAGTTCGACAGGGGGCGCTTACGAGCAGTACTTC	CASSSTGGAYEQYF
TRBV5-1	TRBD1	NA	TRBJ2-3	TGCGCCAGCAGCTCCGGACAGGGGAACACAGATACGCAGTATTTT	CASSSGQGNTDTQYF
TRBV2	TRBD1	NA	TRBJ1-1	TGTGCCGGGGGGCTGACAGGGGCTGGCACTGAAGCTTTCTTT	CAGGLTGAGTEAFF
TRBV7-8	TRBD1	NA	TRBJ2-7	TGTGCCAGCAGCTTACAAGGACAGGGGTCCCACGAGCAGTACTTC	CASSLQGQGSHEQYF
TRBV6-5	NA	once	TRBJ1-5	TGTGCCAGCAGCGCCCTAAACAGGGAACAGCCCCAGCATTTT	CASSALNREQPQHF
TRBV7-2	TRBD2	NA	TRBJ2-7	TGTGCCAGCAGCCAGGTTGCCAGCGGGGGGGCTTACGAGCAGTACTTC	CASSQVASGGAYEQYF
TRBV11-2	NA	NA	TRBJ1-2	TGTGCCAGCAGCTTAACGCCAGGAAATAACTATGGCTACACCTTC	CASSLTPGNNYGYTF
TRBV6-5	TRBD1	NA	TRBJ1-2	TGTGCCAGCAGCCAACAGGGGGTGTATGGCTACACCTTC	CASSQQGVYGYTF
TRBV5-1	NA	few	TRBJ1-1	TGCGCCAGCAGCTGGGGGGATTCTAACACTGAAGCTTTCTTT	CASSWGDSNTEAFF
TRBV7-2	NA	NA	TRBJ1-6	TGTGCCAGCAGCTTATTTCCGACAGGAGTAGGGTCACCCCTCCACTTT	CASSLFPTGVGSPLHF
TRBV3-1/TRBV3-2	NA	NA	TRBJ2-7	TGTGCCAGCAGCCCCCGCCAGGGGTACGAGCAGTACTTC	CASSPRQGYEQYF
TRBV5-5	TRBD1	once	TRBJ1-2	TGTGCCAGCAGCTTGAGGCCGGGACAGGCCGCCGCTAACTATGGCTACACCTTC	CASSLRPGQAAANYGYTF
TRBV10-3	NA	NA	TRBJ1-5	TGTGCCATCTCTCGGGACAAGTATAGCAATCAGCCCCAGCATTTT	CAISRDKYSNQPQHF
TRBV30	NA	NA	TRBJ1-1	TGTGCCTGGAGGCGGAGCCTGAACACTGAAGCTTTCTTT	CAWRRSLNTEAFF
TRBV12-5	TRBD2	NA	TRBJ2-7	TGTGCTAGTGGGCCCAGAGGCGGGGGGACAACCTCCTACGAGCAGTACTTC	CASGPRGGGTTSYEQYF
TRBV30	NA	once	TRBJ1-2	TGTGCCTGGAGTGTACGATCGACAGGAATCCATGGCTACACCTTC	CAWSVRSTGIHGYTF
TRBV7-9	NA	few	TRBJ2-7	TGTGCCAGCAGCTCGACAGACTACGAGCAGTACTTC	CASSSTDYEQYF
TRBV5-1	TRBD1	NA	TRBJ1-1	TGCGCCAGCAGCCTTGGGACAGCCGGAGAGAACACTGAAGCTTTCTTT	CASSLGTAGENTEAFF
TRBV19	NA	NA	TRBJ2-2	TGTGCCAGTAGTACACGTACGGGGACTGCCACCGGGGAGCTGTTTTTT	CASSTRTGTATGELFF
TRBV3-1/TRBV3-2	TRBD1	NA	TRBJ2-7	TGTGCCAGCAGCCAGTGGGACCGGGACAGGGCCTACGAGCAGTACTTC	CASSQWDRDRAYEQYF
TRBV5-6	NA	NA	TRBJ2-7	TGTGCCAGCAGCTTAGAGTATCCCTACGAGCAGTACTTC	CASSLEYPYEQYF
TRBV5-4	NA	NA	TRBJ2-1	TGTGCCAGCAGGCCCTCGAGAGACTACAATGAGCAGTTCTTC	CASRPSRDYNEQFF
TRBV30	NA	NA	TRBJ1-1	TGTGCCTGGAGTACGAGGGCTGAAGCTTTCTTT	CAWSTRAEAFF
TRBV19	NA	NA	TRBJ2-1	TGTGCCAGTAGTATAGGTTTAAGGAGCTCCTACAATGAGCAGTTCTTC	CASSIGLRSSYNEQFF
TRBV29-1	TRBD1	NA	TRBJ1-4	TGCAGCGGTACCGGGACAGGGAACGAAAAACTGTTTTTT	CSGTGTGNEKLFF
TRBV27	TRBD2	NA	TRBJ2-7	TGTGCCAGCAGTTTATCTGGGACTAGTGCACACGAGCAGTACTTC	CASSLSGTSAHEQYF
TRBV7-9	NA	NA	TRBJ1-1	TGTGCCAGCAGCTTCCCCGTGAACACTGAAGCTTTCTTT	CASSFPVNTEAFF
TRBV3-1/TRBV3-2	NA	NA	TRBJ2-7	TGTGCCAGCAGCCCACAAATTAATTACGAGCAGTACTTC	CASSPQINYEQYF
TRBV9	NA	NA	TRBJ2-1	TGTGCCAGCAGCGCCGGACTCTCCTACAATGAGCAGTTCTTC	CASSAGLSYNEQFF
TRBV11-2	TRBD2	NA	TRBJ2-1	TGTGCCAGCAGCCCCTGGCTTGCGGGGGGCTACAATGAGCAGTTCTTC	CASSPWLAGGYNEQFF
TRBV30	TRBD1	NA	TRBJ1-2	TGTGCCTGGGAACCGGACAGGGGTAACTATGGCTACACCTTC	CAWEPDRGNYGYTF
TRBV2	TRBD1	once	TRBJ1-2	TGTGCCAGCCGGGGTGACAGGGGGATACATGGCTACACCTTC	CASRGDRGIHGYTF